A selection of T cell receptor beta chains follows, all from one sample in a study of OX40 agonist ivuxolimab in advanced cancers. The method was immunoSEQ multiplex PCR; TCRdb's version includes in-frame clones alone and lacks a portion of them. The data hold 20,000 to 25,000 clones, with around 72% observed a single time. Sequencing was performed on CD4+ or CD8+ T cells sorted from blood, taken in a trial of the OX40 agonist ivuxolimab. The origin of the receptors is an adult with an advanced solid tumor such as melanoma, head and neck, liver or kidney cancer. CDR3s include the opening cysteine and the closing phenylalanine or tryptophan. A D gene is named only where the DNA matches it firmly. Not every row has a clone size; where given, it reads once, few, many or a size class.

J gene: TRBJ1-1; V gene: TRBV6-5; D gene: NA; clone size: NA; CDR3 DNA: TGTGCCAGCAGTTACTCGGGAGTAGGCACTGAAGCTTTCTTT; CDR3 protein: CASSYSGVGTEAFF
J gene: TRBJ2-5; V gene: TRBV7-9; D gene: NA; clone size: NA; CDR3 DNA: TGTGCCAGCAGCTCGCCGGGACATCAGTACTTC; CDR3 protein: CASSSPGHQYF
J gene: TRBJ2-5; V gene: TRBV5-1; D gene: NA; clone size: NA; CDR3 DNA: TGTGCCAGCAGCCTACTCCGCCTGGAGGGGGAGACCCAGTACTTC; CDR3 protein: CASSLLRLEGETQYF
J gene: TRBJ2-1; V gene: TRBV7-2; D gene: TRBD1; clone size: NA; CDR3 DNA: TGTGCCAGCAGCCAGGCGACAGGGTTAAACAATGAGCAGTTCTTC; CDR3 protein: CASSQATGLNNEQFF
J gene: TRBJ1-1; V gene: TRBV10-3; D gene: NA; clone size: NA; CDR3 DNA: TGTGCCATCAGTGAGCCCGGACTGAACACTGAAGCTTTCTTT; CDR3 protein: CAISEPGLNTEAFF
J gene: TRBJ2-1; V gene: TRBV10-3; D gene: TRBD2; clone size: NA; CDR3 DNA: TGTGCCATCACTGACCCACAGCGGGGGGGCCTGAATGAGCAGTTCTTC; CDR3 protein: CAITDPQRGGLNEQFF
J gene: TRBJ2-3; V gene: TRBV6-5; D gene: NA; clone size: NA; CDR3 DNA: TGTGCCAGCAGTCTTTCAGGGGGGGTAGCAGATACGCAGTATTTT; CDR3 protein: CASSLSGGVADTQYF
J gene: TRBJ2-5; V gene: TRBV11-1; D gene: NA; clone size: NA; CDR3 DNA: TGTGCCAGCAGCCCAGAGGTAGGAGAAGAGACCCAGTACTTC; CDR3 protein: CASSPEVGEETQYF
J gene: TRBJ2-5; V gene: TRBV29-1; D gene: NA; clone size: NA; CDR3 DNA: TGCAGCGTTGGTTTCCAAAACCAAGAGACCCAGTACTTC; CDR3 protein: CSVGFQNQETQYF
J gene: TRBJ2-7; V gene: TRBV5-4; D gene: TRBD1; clone size: NA; CDR3 DNA: TGTGCCAGCAGCGAGGACAGGACCCACTCCTACGAGCAGTACTTC; CDR3 protein: CASSEDRTHSYEQYF
J gene: TRBJ2-3; V gene: TRBV7-2; D gene: NA; clone size: NA; CDR3 DNA: TGTGCCAGCAGCCCAAAGAGGAGGGGGAGCACAGATACGCAGTATTTT; CDR3 protein: CASSPKRRGSTDTQYF
J gene: TRBJ1-4; V gene: TRBV7-2; D gene: NA; clone size: NA; CDR3 DNA: TGTGCCAGCAGCCCGGTACAGGGTAGTTATGAAAAACTGTTTTTT; CDR3 protein: CASSPVQGSYEKLFF
J gene: TRBJ2-2; V gene: TRBV28; D gene: TRBD2; clone size: NA; CDR3 DNA: TGTGCCAGCAGCTACCCTTTTAGCGGGGGGGCCAACACCGGGGAGCTGTTTTTT; CDR3 protein: CASSYPFSGGANTGELFF
J gene: TRBJ2-1; V gene: TRBV29-1; D gene: NA; clone size: NA; CDR3 DNA: TGCAGCGTTGAGCCCGACGGGGAATCTGAGCAGTTCTTC; CDR3 protein: CSVEPDGESEQFF
J gene: TRBJ2-7; V gene: TRBV19; D gene: NA; clone size: few; CDR3 DNA: TGTGCCAGTAGCTCTTTAGTAGGAATGGCCTACGAGCAGTACTTC; CDR3 protein: CASSSLVGMAYEQYF
J gene: TRBJ1-5; V gene: TRBV5-6; D gene: TRBD1; clone size: once; CDR3 DNA: TGTGCCAGCAGCTGGGGGACAGGGCTTAATCAGCCCCAGCATTTT; CDR3 protein: CASSWGTGLNQPQHF
J gene: TRBJ2-6; V gene: TRBV7-2; D gene: NA; clone size: NA; CDR3 DNA: TGTGCCAGCAGCTTAAGGGATTCTGGGGCCAACGTCCTGACTTTC; CDR3 protein: CASSLRDSGANVLTF
J gene: TRBJ1-5; V gene: TRBV4-1; D gene: NA; clone size: NA; CDR3 DNA: TGCGCCAGCAGCCAAGATGAACGGGGGTATCAGCCCCAGCATTTT; CDR3 protein: CASSQDERGYQPQHF
J gene: TRBJ2-7; V gene: TRBV5-6; D gene: TRBD1; clone size: NA; CDR3 DNA: TGTGCCAGCAGCCCCCGGGACAGACCCTACGAGCAGTACTTC; CDR3 protein: CASSPRDRPYEQYF
J gene: TRBJ2-2; V gene: TRBV11-3; D gene: TRBD1; clone size: medium-sized; CDR3 DNA: TGTGCCAGCAGCTTTGACAGGGGATTCACCGGGGAGCTGTTTTTT; CDR3 protein: CASSFDRGFTGELFF
J gene: TRBJ1-4; V gene: TRBV6-1; D gene: TRBD1; clone size: NA; CDR3 DNA: TGTGCCAGCAGTGCCGTCAAGGGACAGGGAGATAATGAAAAACTGTTTTTT; CDR3 protein: CASSAVKGQGDNEKLFF
J gene: TRBJ2-7; V gene: TRBV7-7; D gene: NA; clone size: NA; CDR3 DNA: TGTGCTAGCAGCCCTAGAGCCGGGGACGGAGAATACGAGCAGTACTTC; CDR3 protein: CASSPRAGDGEYEQYF
J gene: TRBJ1-6; V gene: TRBV9; D gene: NA; clone size: few; CDR3 DNA: TGTGCCAGCAGCGCGGGGTCAGGTGCCAAACCCCTCCACTTT; CDR3 protein: CASSAGSGAKPLHF
J gene: TRBJ2-7; V gene: TRBV4-3; D gene: NA; clone size: many; CDR3 DNA: TGCGCCAGCAGCCAGGAGGGGGTTCAGACAGGGCACGAGCAGTACTTC; CDR3 protein: CASSQEGVQTGHEQYF
J gene: TRBJ2-7; V gene: TRBV11-2; D gene: NA; clone size: NA; CDR3 DNA: TGTGCCAGCAGCTCCCAGGGGGGCCACGAGCAGTACTTC; CDR3 protein: CASSSQGGHEQYF
J gene: TRBJ1-1; V gene: TRBV1; D gene: NA; clone size: NA; CDR3 DNA: TGCACCAGCAGCCAACCCTTCAGGGGACCCATTTATACCGCGAACACTGAAGCTTTCTTT; CDR3 protein: CTSSQPFRGPIYTANTEAFF
J gene: TRBJ2-7; V gene: TRBV6-8; D gene: TRBD1; clone size: NA; CDR3 DNA: TGTGCCAGCACTTGGACAGGCCACTACGAGCAGTACTTC; CDR3 protein: CASTWTGHYEQYF
J gene: TRBJ2-3; V gene: TRBV7-6; D gene: NA; clone size: NA; CDR3 DNA: TGTGCCAGCAGCTTAGCGGCTCGAGGATCAGATACGCAGTATTTT; CDR3 protein: CASSLAARGSDTQYF
J gene: TRBJ2-1; V gene: TRBV10-3; D gene: TRBD1; clone size: few; CDR3 DNA: TGTGCCATCAGTGAGCCGACAGGGGGTGGGGATGAGCAGTTCTTC; CDR3 protein: CAISEPTGGGDEQFF
J gene: TRBJ1-1; V gene: TRBV7-9; D gene: NA; clone size: NA; CDR3 DNA: TGTGCCAGCAGCTTTGGGGGGACGAGGGACACTGAAGCTTTCTTT; CDR3 protein: CASSFGGTRDTEAFF
J gene: TRBJ2-7; V gene: TRBV30; D gene: NA; clone size: NA; CDR3 DNA: TGTGCCTGGAGTGTAGGGGGAGCCTACGAGCAGTACTTC; CDR3 protein: CAWSVGGAYEQYF
J gene: TRBJ1-2; V gene: TRBV7-6; D gene: NA; clone size: few; CDR3 DNA: TGTGCCAGCAGCTTAGAGGCAGGGGCTAACTATGGCTACACCTTC; CDR3 protein: CASSLEAGANYGYTF
J gene: TRBJ1-1; V gene: TRBV2; D gene: NA; clone size: NA; CDR3 DNA: TGTGCCAGCACCTACGGGGCCACTGAAGCTTTCTTT; CDR3 protein: CASTYGATEAFF
J gene: TRBJ1-1; V gene: TRBV6-5; D gene: NA; clone size: few; CDR3 DNA: TGTGCCAGCAGTGCAGAGGTCGCGAACACTGAAGCTTTCTTT; CDR3 protein: CASSAEVANTEAFF
J gene: TRBJ2-2; V gene: TRBV7-9; D gene: NA; clone size: few; CDR3 DNA: TGTGCCAGCAGCCGGACCGCTACCGGGGAGCTGTTTTTT; CDR3 protein: CASSRTATGELFF